This T cell receptor (beta chain) comes out of a study of T-cell memory formation after mild COVID-19. Overall study context: Largely, the TCR clusters proved donor specific.

MiXCR, applied by TCRdb to the 5' RACE reads, yields one record per CDR3 protein. The sample lists nearly 40,000 distinct CDR3 sequences; 5% to 7% were seen once. Trimming shortened V by 2 bases and J by 6 bases, and 4 bases separated the two germline ends. The CDR3 covers 12 residues. Germline values: CDR1 MNHEY, CDR2 SVGAGI. This clonotype was found a few times. The source material was PBMCs or a T cell subset sorted from them (not recorded which). V usage is TRBV6-5 and J usage is TRBJ2-2; D gene uncertain. The receptor was derived from an adult who had mild COVID-19 (a few samples of this study predate the infection). Cell type and time point are not known. The CDR3, as DNA: TGTGCCAGCAGTTACCTGTCCGGGGAGCTGTTTTTT. Translated, it gives CASSYLSGELFF.